These 7 T cell receptor beta chains were all obtained from the same sample, sequenced in a study of CD8+ T cells in alopecia areata. It was cDNA, reverse transcribed from extracted RNA, that served as the sequencing template. Method: immunoSEQ multiplex PCR; TCRdb's copy keeps in-frame clones and lacks some. This table has approximately 210,000 clones, over 60% appearing once. Treatment reported: oral pan-JAK inhibitor, 5-10 mg twice daily. Sequencing was performed on CD4+ T cells sorted from blood, taken around week 44, from a patient treated with tofacitinib. The origin of the receptors is a human donor with alopecia areata.

This clone was observed a single time. This chain links TRBV7-2 with TRBJ2-1; D gene uncertain. Germline lookup yields CDR1 SGHTA and CDR2 FQGNSA. The CDR3 sequence is 14 residues long. V lost 3 bases to trimming and J lost 4 bases, with 10 bases between them. CDR3 region: CASSFGMLYNEQFF. DNA for the CDR3: TGTGCCAGCAGCTTTGGTATGCTGTACAATGAGCAGTTCTTC.

The CDR3 DNA reads TGCAGCGTCCTAGACGGCGCAACTAATGAAAAACTGTTTTTT. As protein: CSVLDGATNEKLFF. The chain employs TRBV29-1 and TRBJ1-4, with no clear D. In germline, CDR1 is SQVTM, CDR2 ANQGSEA. V shed 6 bases and J shed 0 bases, with 11 bases lying between them. The CDR3 runs to 14 residues.

Comment on this clone: The same CDR3 arises from other DNA sequences in this sample as well. The V gene is TRBV2, the J gene TRBJ2-5, with D unclear. V was shortened by 2 bases and J by 5 bases, with 3 bases between the two germline ends. CDR1 SNHLY and CDR2 FYNNEI come from the germline V gene. The CDR3 is 11 residues long. The CDR3 bases are TGTGCCAGCAGTGAACTTGAGACCCAGTACTTC. Translation gives CASSELETQYF.

This sequence joins TRBV7-8 and TRBJ1-2, with D possibly being TRBD1 (5 bases). V was clipped by 0 bases and J by 2 bases, with 7 bases between them. The CDR3 length is 14 residues. Germline assignment: CDR1 SGHVS and CDR2 FQNEAQ. For the CDR3, the DNA is TGTGCCAGCAGCTTAGCGGGGCACAACTATGGCTACACCTTC. Translated: CASSLAGHNYGYTF.

This chain connects TRBV29-1 to TRBJ1-1; D perhaps matches TRBD1 (6 bases). Germline V gives CDR1 SQVTM, CDR2 ANQGSEA. The CDR3 contains 14 residues. The V and J ends lost 6 bases and 5 bases respectively, with 19 bases between them. The CDR3 here is CSVAPGGAGTEAFF. The DNA for the CDR3 is TGCAGCGTCGCACCGGGGGGCGCGGGGACTGAAGCTTTCTTT.

Concerning this clone itself: The same CDR3 arises from other DNA sequences in this sample as well. The chain recombines TRBV15 with TRBJ1-1; unclear D gene. The germline CDR1 and CDR2 sequences are LNHNV and YYDKDF (reference sequence). V was shortened by 1 base and J by 0 bases, with 3 bases between the two germline ends. CDR3 length: 13 residues. CDR3 residues: CATSRGMNTEAFF. The DNA of the CDR3 is TGTGCCACCAGCAGAGGTATGAACACTGAAGCTTTCTTT.

The chain carries TRBV4-3 and TRBJ1-2, with 8 positions matching TRBD1. Germline CDR1 and CDR2: LGHNA and YSLEER. The V gene end was trimmed by 5 bases and the J gene end by 3 bases; junction bases not matched to a gene: 5. CDR3 length: 14 residues. The CDR3 bases are TGCGCCAGCAGCTTATCGGACAGGGACTATGGCTACACCTTC. As protein: CASSLSDRDYGYTF.